This TCR beta chain was identified during a study of OX40 agonist ivuxolimab in advanced cancers. TCRdb's copy holds only in-frame clones and misses some; the assay was immunoSEQ multiplex PCR. The data contain more than 85,000 clones, approximately 83% of them singletons. The CDR3 has 13 residues. The V and J ends lost 5 bases and 3 bases respectively, with 11 bases between them. Germline V lookup: CDR1 SGHKS, CDR2 YYEKEE (reference sequence). The V call is TRBV5-5, the J call TRBJ1-1; D remains unclear. The sequence was obtained from an adult with an advanced solid tumor such as melanoma, head and neck, liver or kidney cancer. The specimen comprised CD4+ or CD8+ T cells sorted from blood, sampled in a trial of the OX40 agonist ivuxolimab. The CDR3 loop reads CASSHYSYTEAFF. The CDR3 coding sequence is TGTGCCAGCAGTCACTACAGTTACACTGAAGCTTTCTTT.